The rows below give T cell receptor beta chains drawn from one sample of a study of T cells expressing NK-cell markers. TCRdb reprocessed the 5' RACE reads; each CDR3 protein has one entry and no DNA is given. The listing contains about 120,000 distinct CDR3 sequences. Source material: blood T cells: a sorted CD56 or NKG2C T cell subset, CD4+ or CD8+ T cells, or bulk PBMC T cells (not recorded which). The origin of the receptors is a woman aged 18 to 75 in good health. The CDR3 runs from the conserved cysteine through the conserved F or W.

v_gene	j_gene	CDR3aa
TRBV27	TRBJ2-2	CASSTIAVGGELFF
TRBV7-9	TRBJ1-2	CASSRGTETYGYTF
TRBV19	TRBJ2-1	CASSTSGLRSDEQFF
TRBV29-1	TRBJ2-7	CSVTSGRGVYEQYF
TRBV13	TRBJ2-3	CASSSSTPVPRETSGSTDTQYF
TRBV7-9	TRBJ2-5	CASSPYPGEEYQETQYF
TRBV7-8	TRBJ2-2	CASRSGTGETGELFF
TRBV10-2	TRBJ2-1	CASSESPSGRAQNNEQFF
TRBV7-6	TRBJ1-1	CASSDLSDTEAFF
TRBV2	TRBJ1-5	CASRVGQGNQPQHF
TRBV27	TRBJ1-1	CASSFGVINAEAFF
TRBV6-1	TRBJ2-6	CASTDRPSGANVLTF
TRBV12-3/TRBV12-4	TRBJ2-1	CASRVELAPDEQFF
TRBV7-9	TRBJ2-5	CASSAGETQYF
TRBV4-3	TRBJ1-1	CASSHALVDWTEAFF
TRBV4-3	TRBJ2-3	CASSQDLPGGVADTQYF
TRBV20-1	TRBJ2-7	CSAPLAGNEQYF
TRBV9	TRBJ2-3	CASSVEDSTDTQYF
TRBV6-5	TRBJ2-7	CASSLFDGAPTGEQYF
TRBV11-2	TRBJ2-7	CASSHPGLADPEQYF
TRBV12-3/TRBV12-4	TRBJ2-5	CASSRPGREETQYF
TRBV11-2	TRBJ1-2	CASSPPSGQGAPNYGYTF
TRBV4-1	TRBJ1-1	CASSPRAAGAEAFF
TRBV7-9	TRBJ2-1	CASSLVPDTGEQFF
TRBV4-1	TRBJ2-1	CASSQWRGNNEQFF
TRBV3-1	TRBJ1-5	CASSQPGQGKGYQPQHF
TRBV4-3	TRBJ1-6	CASSPEGTGGSMGNSPLHF
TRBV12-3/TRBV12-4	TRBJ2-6	CASSLWVGGANVLTF
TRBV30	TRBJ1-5	CAWSVLSLSRTNQPQHF
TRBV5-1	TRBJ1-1	CASSLEMNTEAFF
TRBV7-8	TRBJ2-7	CASSLAHEQYF